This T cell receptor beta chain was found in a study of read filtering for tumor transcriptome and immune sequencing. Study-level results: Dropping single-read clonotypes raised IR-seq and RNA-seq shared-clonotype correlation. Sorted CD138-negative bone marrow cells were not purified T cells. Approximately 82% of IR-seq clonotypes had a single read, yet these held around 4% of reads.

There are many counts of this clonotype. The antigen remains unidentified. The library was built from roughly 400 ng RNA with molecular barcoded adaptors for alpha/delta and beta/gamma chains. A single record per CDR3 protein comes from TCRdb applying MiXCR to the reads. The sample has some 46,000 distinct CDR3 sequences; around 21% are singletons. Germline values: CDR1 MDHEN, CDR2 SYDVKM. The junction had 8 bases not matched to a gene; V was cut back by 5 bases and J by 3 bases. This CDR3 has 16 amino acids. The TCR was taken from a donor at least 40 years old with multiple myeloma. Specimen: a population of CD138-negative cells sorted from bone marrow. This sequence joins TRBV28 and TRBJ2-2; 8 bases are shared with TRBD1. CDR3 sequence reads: CASSPPGQGHTGELFF. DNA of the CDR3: TGTGCCAGCAGTCCCCCTGGACAGGGCCACACCGGGGAGCTGTTTTTT.